This record concerns one T cell receptor (beta chain) sequence. Antigen: not known. This specimen belongs to a study of T cell responses to AZD1222 COVID-19 vaccine. Overall study results and limits: Vaccine-associated CD4 TCRs spanned spike, dominant at 160-218 and 743-854.

This table comes from immunoSEQ multiplex PCR, and its TCRdb copy is limited to in-frame clones, with some not included. This table has under 150,000 clones, 85% to 90% appearing once. V shed 0 bases and J 13 bases; nucleotides not matched to a gene: 3. The CDR3 has 12 residues. Per germline, CDR1 LNHNV and CDR2 YYDKDF (reference sequence). The sequence was obtained from an adult who received the AZD1222 COVID-19 vaccine. The material was peripheral blood, obtained 28 days after the second AZD1222 dose. The chain is built from TRBV15 and TRBJ2-1; 7 nucleotides align to TRBD2. CDR3 DNA: TGTGCCACCAGCAGAGATAAGCGGGAACAGTTCTTC. Its translation is CATSRDKREQFF.